Shown below are 18 T cell receptor beta chains from a single sample sequenced in a study of cytomegalovirus exposure and HLA in healthy donors. 60 Vbeta and 13 Jbeta primers were used in PCR. Clones were read by immunoSEQ multiplex PCR, and TCRdb kept only the in-frame ones, dropping some. This sample yields 200,000 or so clones, of which roughly 80% are seen a single time; 1.4% belongs to the top ten. The sample consisted of PBMCs. The source is a girl aged 5-17 years in good health and CMV-seronegative.

The chain uses TRBV4-3 and TRBJ1-3; D not resolved. V lost 1 base and J 3 bases, leaving 7 bases between the germline ends. The CDR3 length is 14 residues. Germline CDR1 and CDR2: LGHNA and YSLEER. The CDR3: CASSQGGNGNTIYF. CDR3 nucleotide sequence: TGCGCCAGCAGCCAAGGCGGAAATGGAAACACCATATATTTT.

This clone has only a few counts. The V call is TRBV5-5, the J call TRBJ1-1; the D is unclear. Germline V gene data show CDR1 as SGHKS and CDR2 as YYEKEE (reference sequence). The CDR3 length is 14 residues. Trimming cost V 0 bases and J 2 bases, with 8 bases left between them. The chain's CDR3 is CASSLGLSNTEAFF. The CDR3 coding sequence is TGTGCCAGCAGCTTGGGGCTGTCTAACACTGAAGCTTTCTTT.

The chain is built from TRBV18 and TRBJ1-5; D remains unclear. CDR3 length equals 13 residues. V was clipped by 10 bases and J by 4 bases, with 14 bases between them. Germline values: CDR1 KGHSH, CDR2 LQKENI. The CDR3 is CATSGGLNQPQHF. DNA for the CDR3: TGTGCCACCTCGGGCGGGCTAAATCAGCCCCAGCATTTT.

V gene TRBV18 combines with J gene TRBJ1-1; tentatively, D is TRBD1 (5 bases). V was shortened by 1 base and J by 3 bases, with 12 bases between the two germline ends. Germline CDR1 KGHSH, CDR2 LQKENI. The CDR3 totals 15 residues. This CDR3 is CASSPLPRGDTEAFF. CDR3 DNA sequence: TGTGCCAGCTCACCACTGCCGCGGGGCGACACTGAAGCTTTCTTT.

In this sample, this clone turned up once. The gene calls are TRBV10-1 and TRBJ1-2, with D perhaps TRBD1 (6 bases). With 10 bases removed from V and 5 bases from J, the gap between germline ends came to 11 bases. The CDR3 sequence is 11 residues long. Germline loops: CDR1 WNHNN, CDR2 SYGVQD (reference sequence). DNA for the CDR3: TGCGCCATCGGACAGCGATATGGCTACACCTTC. Translating it yields CAIGQRYGYTF.

This clone has just a few counts. This rearrangement joins TRBV4-2 to TRBJ2-2; 9 nucleotides agree with TRBD2. The CDR3 extends over 16 amino acids. V lost 0 bases, J lost 6 bases, and 5 bases stayed unmatched. CDR1 and CDR2 from the germline V gene are LGHNA and YNFKEQ. The CDR3 protein is CASSQDTLAGPGELFF. In nucleotides, the CDR3 is TGTGCCAGCAGCCAAGATACGCTAGCGGGGCCCGGGGAGCTGTTTTTT.

The chain has TRBV10-2 and TRBJ2-3; 7 bases are shared with TRBD2. The CDR3 consists of 13 residues. Per the germline V gene, CDR1 is WSHSY and CDR2 is SAAADI. V lost 11 bases to trimming and J lost 3 bases; unmatched junction nucleotides: 8. CDR3 nucleotides: TGCGCCGGTAAAGGACTAGAGACAGATACGCAGTATTTT. Encoded protein: CAGKGLETDTQYF.

This clone was picked up one time. This sequence joins TRBV5-1 and TRBJ2-2, with D possibly TRBD1 on 6 matching bases. The V gene's germline CDR1 is SGHRS and CDR2 YFSETQ. This CDR3 region has 15 residues. The V gene lost 1 base and the J gene lost 4 bases, with 11 bases spanning the gap. Here the CDR3 DNA reads TGCGCCAGCAGCTTGACGACAGGCTCCACCGGGGAGCTGTTTTTT. Amino acid sequence: CASSLTTGSTGELFF. The entire variable domain, with the rest obtained from reference TRBV5-1 and TRBJ2-2, is as follows: KAGVTQTPRYLIKTRGQQVTLSCSPISGHRSVSWYQQTPGQGLQFLFEYFSETQRNKGNFPGRFSGRQFSNSRSEMNVSTLELGDSALYLCASSLTTGSTGELFFGEGSRLTVL.

This clone was detected only once. The chain couples TRBV7-8 to TRBJ2-5; TRBD1 might be the D (5 bases). Germline V CDR1 and CDR2: SGHVS, FQNEAQ. There are 16 residues in the CDR3. V lost 1 base and J 0 bases, leaving 12 bases between the germline ends. The CDR3 sequence: CASSLVAGPYQETQYF. For the CDR3, the DNA is TGTGCCAGCAGCTTAGTAGCAGGGCCGTACCAAGAGACCCAGTACTTC. Looking up the rest from reference TRBV7-8 and TRBJ2-5 gives the full variable domain: GAGVSQSPRYKVAKRGQDVALRCDPISGHVSLFWYQQALGQGPEFLTYFQNEAQLDKSGLPSDRFFAERPEGSVSTLKIQRTQQEDSAVYLCASSLVAGPYQETQYFGPGTRLLVL.

This chain uses TRBV27 with TRBJ2-1; 8 nucleotides agree with TRBD1. CDR1 MNHEY and CDR2 SMNVEV come from the germline V gene (reference sequence). The length of the CDR3 is 17 residues. V shed 0 bases and J 4 bases; nucleotides not matched to a gene: 8. The CDR3, as DNA: TGTGCCAGCAGTTTATCCTACCGGGACAGGTGGTACAATGAGCAGTTCTTC. Translating it yields CASSLSYRDRWYNEQFF.

The V and J genes are TRBV18 and TRBJ2-7; 10 bases align to TRBD1. The germline gives CDR1 KGHSH, CDR2 LQKENI. The V gene end was trimmed by 8 bases and the J gene end by 2 bases; junction bases not matched to a gene: 3. CDR3 length equals 13 residues. CDR3 sequence: CASGGTGAYEQYF. The CDR3 nucleotides are TGTGCCAGCGGGGGGACAGGGGCCTACGAGCAGTACTTC.

J is TRBJ1-2 and V is TRBV30; 11 bases agree with TRBD1. V shed 8 bases and J 4 bases; nucleotides not matched to a gene: 6. Germline V gene lookup returns CDR1 GTSNPN and CDR2 SVGIG (reference sequence). The CDR3 loop spans 13 amino acids. CDR3 sequence reads: CARTGGLGYGYTF. The CDR3 DNA is TGTGCCCGGACAGGGGGCTTGGGCTATGGCTACACCTTC.

This rearrangement joins TRBV28 to TRBJ2-2, with 7 bases fitting TRBD1. With V trimmed by 8 bases and J by 0 bases, 9 bases remained unmatched. Germline CDR1 and CDR2: MDHEN and SYDVKM. The CDR3 covers 16 residues. CDR3 bases: TGTGCCAGCGTACCACAGGGGAGATCGAACACCGGGGAGCTGTTTTTT. Its translation is CASVPQGRSNTGELFF.

V and J are TRBV27 and TRBJ2-5; 10 nucleotides line up with TRBD2. The V and J ends lost 2 bases and 3 bases, in that order; junction bases with no gene match: 6. The CDR3 is 16 residues long. Germline-derived CDR1 and CDR2 are MNHEY and SMNVEV (reference sequence). This CDR3 reads CASSLKAGGSKETQYF. The CDR3 nucleotides read TGTGCCAGCAGTTTAAAAGCGGGAGGGAGTAAAGAGACCCAGTACTTC.

The V and J genes are TRBV19 and TRBJ1-1; 8 positions match TRBD1. Germline assignment: CDR1 LNHDA and CDR2 SQIVND (reference sequence). CDR3 length equals 16 residues. V lost 4 bases, J lost 0 bases, and 7 bases stayed unmatched. The CDR3, as DNA: TGTGCCAGTAGTACCCGAGGACAGGGTATGAACACTGAAGCTTTCTTT. Translated, it gives CASSTRGQGMNTEAFF.

This rearrangement joins TRBV5-1 to TRBJ2-2; 7 nucleotides line up with TRBD1. The CDR3 runs to 14 residues. The germline CDR1 and CDR2 sequences are SGHRS and YFSETQ. Trimming took 7 bases from V and 0 from J; bases not matched to a gene: 3. The CDR3 region has the DNA TGCGCCAGCGAGACAGGGCCGAACACCGGGGAGCTGTTTTTT. Its protein is CASETGPNTGELFF.

Comments on this clone: The sample contains more than one DNA sequence encoding this CDR3. V gene TRBV5-4 combines with J gene TRBJ2-3; maybe TRBD2 (6 bases). V was clipped by 2 bases and J by 0 bases, with 13 bases between them. The CDR3 covers 16 residues. CDR1 SGHNT and CDR2 YYREEE come from the germline V gene (reference sequence). DNA for the CDR3: TGTGCCAGCAGCTTAAAACTAGCAGCCAGCACAGATACGCAGTATTTT. This codes for CASSLKLAASTDTQYF.

V is TRBV4-1 and J is TRBJ1-4, with 7 bases fitting TRBD1. This CDR3 region has 14 residues. The V and J ends lost 1 base and 8 bases, in that order; junction bases with no gene match: 4. Germline values: CDR1 MGHRA, CDR2 YSYEKL. The CDR3, as DNA: TGCGCCAGCAGCCAAGGACAGGGTATCGAAAAACTGTTTTTT. Translation gives CASSQGQGIEKLFF.